The 16 T cell receptor beta chains below all came from one sample that was sequenced in a study of spatial heterogeneity in lung cancer. TCRdb re-derived calls from the 5' RACE reads in MiXCR, one entry per CDR3 protein. The data show approximately 22,000 distinct CDR3 sequences, about 5.8% seen once. As to time point: sample taken at primary tumor resection. The sequencing here drew on PBMCs, taken at surgery. The receptors come from a male donor with early-stage non-small cell lung cancer.

This clonotype was observed many times. The chain links TRBV7-3 to TRBJ2-1; TRBD1 aligns across 12 bases. The CDR3 has 15 residues. V lost 5 bases, J lost 4 bases, and 3 bases stayed unmatched. Germline V gives CDR1 SGHTA, CDR2 FQGTGA. The CDR3 spells CASSAGQGAYNEQFF. The CDR3, as DNA: TGTGCCAGCAGCGCGGGACAGGGGGCGTACAATGAGCAGTTCTTC.

This clonotype came up many times. This chain's CDR3 is CASSSPGGRGFNEQFF. The DNA of the CDR3 is TGTGCCAGCAGTTCCCCCGGCGGGAGAGGGTTCAATGAGCAGTTCTTC. This chain joins TRBV28 and TRBJ2-1; TRBD2 aligns across 7 bases. From germline, CDR1 is MDHEN and CDR2 SYDVKM. The trim removed 4 bases at V and 6 bases at J, leaving 12 bases unmatched. The CDR3 contains 16 residues.

Many counts were recorded for this clonotype. This rearrangement joins TRBV19 to TRBJ2-1, with D perhaps TRBD1 (6 bases). CDR3 length: 15 residues. Germline V lookup: CDR1 LNHDA, CDR2 SQIVND (reference sequence). Deletions cut 5 bases from V and 0 bases from J, with 11 bases between. The CDR3 coding sequence is TGTGCCAGTAGTTCTAGGACAGCCTCCTACAATGAGCAGTTCTTC. Encoded protein: CASSSRTASYNEQFF.

This clonotype was seen many times. The J gene is TRBJ1-1, the V gene TRBV6-1; D is unclear. This CDR3 spans 14 amino acids. The V and J ends lost 4 bases and 0 bases respectively, with 9 bases between them. Germline lookup yields CDR1 MNHNS and CDR2 SASEGT. The CDR3 DNA reads TGTGCCAGCAGTGTGAATCGGATGAACACTGAAGCTTTCTTT. Protein: CASSVNRMNTEAFF.

This clonotype has a count of ten or more. The V call is TRBV28, the J call TRBJ1-1; weak D call: TRBD1 (5 bases). The V gene's germline CDR1 is MDHEN and CDR2 SYDVKM. V was shortened by 4 bases and J by 0 bases, with 6 bases between the two germline ends. The CDR3 contains 13 residues. The CDR3 coding sequence is TGTGCCAGCAGTTCCAGGGTGAACACTGAAGCTTTCTTT. Its translation is CASSSRVNTEAFF.

This clonotype occurred many times. V and J are TRBV2 and TRBJ2-7, with 7 bases fitting TRBD1. Germline CDR1 reads SNHLY; CDR2 reads FYNNEI. This CDR3 is 12 amino acids long. The junction had 0 bases not matched to a gene; V was cut back by 3 bases and J by 4 bases. DNA of the CDR3: TGTGCCAGCAGTGAGGACAGGTACGAGCAGTACTTC. It is translated as CASSEDRYEQYF.

This clonotype has a count of ten or more. This chain links TRBV7-9 with TRBJ2-2; TRBD1 agrees at 8 bases. Per germline, CDR1 SEHNR and CDR2 FQNEAQ (reference sequence). V was pared by 8 bases and J by 3 bases, with 2 bases of the junction left unmatched. The CDR3 has 13 residues. The CDR3 region has the DNA TGTGCCAGCGAACAGGGGGACACCGGGGAGCTGTTTTTT. Translating gives CASEQGDTGELFF. Full variable domain (outside the CDR3, taken from reference TRBV7-9 and TRBJ2-2): DTGVSQNPRHKITKRGQNVTFRCDPISEHNRLYWYRQTLGQGPEFLTYFQNEAQLEKSRLLSDRFSAERPKGSFSTLEIQRTEQGDSAMYLCASEQGDTGELFFGEGSRLTVL.

This clonotype appeared many times. The rearrangement joins TRBV5-6 to TRBJ1-5; no definite D call. The CDR3 spans 13 residues. V shed 3 bases and J shed 9 bases, with 13 bases lying between them. Per germline, CDR1 SGHDT and CDR2 YYEEEE. CDR3 nucleotides: TGTGCCAGCAGCTCACGGTCCCTGGGGCCCCAGCATTTT. It specifies CASSSRSLGPQHF.

The sample holds many counts of this clonotype. V and J are TRBV25-1 and TRBJ1-6; D perhaps matches TRBD1 (6 bases). The V end lost 1 base, the J end lost 10 bases, and 17 bases lay between the germline ends. The CDR3 has 16 amino acids. Germline V gene lookup returns CDR1 MGHDK and CDR2 SYGVNS. The CDR3 spells CASSEWGAGADSPLHF. CDR3 in DNA: TGTGCCAGCAGTGAATGGGGGGCAGGGGCCGACTCACCCCTCCACTTT.

This clonotype was counted ten times or more. The chain is built from TRBV4-1 and TRBJ2-7, with 7 positions matching TRBD1. CDR3 length: 13 amino acids. In germline, CDR1 is MGHRA, CDR2 YSYEKL. V lost 4 bases, J lost 3 bases, and 3 bases stayed unmatched. The CDR3 reads CASSPGQYYEQYF. CDR3 in DNA: TGCGCCAGCAGCCCGGGACAGTACTACGAGCAGTACTTC.

There are many counts of this clonotype. This rearrangement joins TRBV12-3 or TRBV12-4 to TRBJ2-1; D perhaps matches TRBD1 (5 bases). V was pared by 6 bases and J by 4 bases, with 16 bases between. The CDR3 loop spans 15 amino acids. The CDR3 here is CASRKTGVIYNEQFF. CDR3 DNA sequence: TGTGCCAGCAGAAAAACAGGTGTTATTTACAATGAGCAGTTCTTC.

This clonotype has at least ten counts. The chain employs TRBV6-2 or TRBV6-3 and TRBJ1-5, with a weak D call TRBD1 (5 bases). CDR3 length: 15 amino acids. The germline V gene encodes CDR1 MNHEY and CDR2 SVGEGT. V lost 0 bases and J 7 bases, leaving 13 bases between the germline ends. The CDR3 DNA reads TGTGCCAGCAGTTACTCGGGTAGGGGAGGGCAGCCCCAGCATTTT. It translates to CASSYSGRGGQPQHF.

This clonotype was seen ten or more times. This chain connects TRBV2 to TRBJ2-7; D remains unclear. V lost 3 bases and J lost 6, with 12 bases in between. The germline CDR1 and CDR2 sequences are SNHLY and FYNNEI. This CDR3 spans 13 amino acids. The CDR3 loop reads CASSESPFGEQYF. CDR3 DNA sequence: TGTGCCAGCAGTGAGAGCCCTTTTGGCGAGCAGTACTTC.

This clonotype was detected ten times or more. V and J are TRBV18 and TRBJ2-2, with D tentatively TRBD2 (5 bases). V lost 3 bases to trimming and J lost 6 bases, with 14 bases between them. This CDR3 spans 15 amino acids. The germline CDR1 and CDR2 sequences are KGHSH and LQKENI. DNA of the CDR3: TGTGCCAGCTCACCGCCTGAGGCGCGGGCCGGGGAGCTGTTTTTT. It codes for CASSPPEARAGELFF.

The table lists this clonotype with many counts. V usage is TRBV12-3 or TRBV12-4 and J usage is TRBJ1-2; TRBD1 is a possible D gene (5 bases). Trimming cost V 7 bases and J 9 bases, with 21 bases left between them. CDR3 size: 14 residues. The CDR3 loop reads CASTPIRGLGSYTF. CDR3 coding DNA: TGTGCCAGCACCCCGATTCGGGGGTTGGGCAGCTACACCTTC.

By frequency in the sample, this clonotype is medium-sized. The CDR3 DNA sequence: TGCAGCGTAGGTGGGACAGGGGTAGCAGATACGCAGTATTTT. Translating gives CSVGGTGVADTQYF. The gene calls are TRBV29-1 and TRBJ2-3; 10 nucleotides line up with TRBD1. The CDR3 is 14 residues long. CDR1 is SQVTM and CDR2 is ANQGSEA in the germline V gene. Trimming removed 6 bases from V and 4 bases from J; junction bases left unmatched: 7.